This entry lists 16 T cell receptor beta chains sequenced from one sample in a study of spatial heterogeneity in lung cancer. This sample's time point: sample taken at primary tumor resection. Whole RNA was taken from tumor, nontumor lung or frozen PBMC; it was then sequenced unsorted. TCRdb reprocessed the 5' RACE reads with MiXCR, giving one entry per CDR3 protein. The sample lists 25,000 to 30,000 distinct CDR3 sequences; approximately 8.4% were seen once. The specimen was PBMCs, collected at surgery. The receptors stem from a female donor with early-stage non-small cell lung cancer.

This clonotype was recorded many times. This rearrangement joins TRBV28 to TRBJ2-7; TRBD2 might be the D (5 bases). The germline V gene encodes CDR1 MDHEN and CDR2 SYDVKM. Deletions cut 9 bases from V and 7 bases from J, with 19 bases between. The CDR3 length is 13 residues. As DNA, the CDR3 is TGTGCCAGTCGGAGGAGGAGAGTCGGGGAGCAGTACTTC. Translating it yields CASRRRRVGEQYF.

This chain links TRBV19 with TRBJ1-2, with 7 bases that match TRBD1. Per germline, CDR1 LNHDA and CDR2 SQIVND (reference sequence). V lost 10 bases to trimming and J lost 2 bases; unmatched junction nucleotides: 7. The CDR3 length is 13 residues. Written as DNA, the CDR3 is TGTGCCACCAGGGGGTCACTAAACTATGGCTACACCTTC. It encodes CATRGSLNYGYTF.

This clonotype was counted ten times or more. This chain connects TRBV7-3 to TRBJ2-2; TRBD1 agrees at 9 bases. The CDR3 is 13 residues long. V shed 6 bases and J 6 bases; nucleotides not matched to a gene: 2. Per the germline V gene, CDR1 is SGHTA and CDR2 is FQGTGA. CDR3 amino acids: CASRQGAAGELFF. Written as DNA, the CDR3 is TGTGCCAGCAGACAGGGGGCGGCCGGGGAGCTGTTTTTT.

This clonotype has at least ten counts. The V gene is TRBV6-1, the J gene TRBJ2-2, with 14 bases aligning to TRBD2. The junction had 8 bases not matched to a gene; V was cut back by 4 bases and J by 4 bases. The germline CDR1 and CDR2 sequences are MNHNS and SASEGT. CDR3 length: 18 residues. CDR3 sequence (DNA): TGTGCCAGCAGTGCTAGGGGACTAGCGGGAGCGATCACCGGGGAGCTGTTTTTT. Protein product: CASSARGLAGAITGELFF.

In this sample, this clonotype turned up many times. V gene TRBV12-3 or TRBV12-4 combines with J gene TRBJ2-7; perhaps TRBD2 as D (6 bases). The V end lost 6 bases, the J end lost 0 bases, and 12 bases lay between the germline ends. The CDR3 runs to 14 residues. CDR3 amino acids: CASSPGVPSYEQYF. The CDR3 region has the DNA TGTGCCAGCAGCCCGGGGGTACCCTCCTACGAGCAGTACTTC.

This chain links TRBV27 with TRBJ1-1; D call uncertain. The V gene's germline CDR1 is MNHEY and CDR2 SMNVEV (reference sequence). Trimming took off 6 bases at V and 10 bases at J, with 3 bases between the two ends. The CDR3 sequence is 8 residues long. CDR3 sequence: CASSRAFF. In DNA, the CDR3 is TGTGCCAGCAGCAGAGCTTTCTTT.

V gene TRBV6-2 or TRBV6-3 combines with J gene TRBJ2-1; tentatively, D is TRBD1 (8 bases). Germline assignment: CDR1 MNHEY and CDR2 SVGEGT. Trimming removed 5 bases from V and 6 bases from J, with 23 bases in between. The CDR3 has 17 residues. CDR3 sequence reads: CASSIDRGGTVFNEQFF. DNA for the CDR3: TGTGCCAGCAGTATCGACAGGGGAGGGACCGTGTTCAATGAGCAGTTCTTC.

This clonotype was seen many times. Here the CDR3 DNA reads TGTGCCAGCAGCCCTTACAGGGGGTGGAATGAGCAGTTCTTC. It yields the protein CASSPYRGWNEQFF. V gene TRBV7-2 combines with J gene TRBJ2-1; 8 nucleotides align to TRBD1. V was clipped by 5 bases and J by 7 bases; unmatched bases: 7. CDR3 size: 14 residues. Germline V gene lookup returns CDR1 SGHTA and CDR2 FQGNSA.

At least ten counts were recorded for this clonotype. The chain uses TRBV12-3 or TRBV12-4 and TRBJ1-4, with 8 bases lining up with TRBD1. The junction had 4 bases not matched to a gene; V was cut back by 2 bases and J by 8 bases. This CDR3 comprises 14 residues. CDR3 DNA sequence: TGTGCCAGCAGTTTATGGACAGGGAGAGAAAAACTGTTTTTT. Translation gives CASSLWTGREKLFF.

The chain combines TRBV5-1 with TRBJ2-2; D is unresolved. The V end was cut by 0 bases, the J end by 4 bases, with 13 bases between. The CDR3 runs 16 residues. Germline CDR1 is SGHRS and CDR2 is YFSETQ. CDR3 protein: CASSLVSGPATGELFF. The CDR3 coding sequence is TGCGCCAGCAGCTTGGTATCTGGGCCGGCCACCGGGGAGCTGTTTTTT.

This clonotype was found many times. V usage is TRBV6-5 and J usage is TRBJ2-1, with TRBD2 matching over 10 bases. The CDR3 sequence is 15 residues long. CDR1 MNHEY and CDR2 SVGAGI come from the germline V gene. V lost 5 bases and J lost 8; bases outside the gene matches: 9. DNA for the CDR3: TGTGCCAGCAGTCTCTCTAGCGGGAGTATATATGAGCAGTTCTTC. This codes for CASSLSSGSIYEQFF.

A note on this clonotype: A read error may be the cause here, since a much bigger clone is one base away. This rearrangement joins TRBV7-8 to TRBJ2-1, with 7 nucleotides matching TRBD2. CDR1 SGHVS and CDR2 FQNEAQ come from the germline V gene. The CDR3 sequence is 15 residues long. DNA for the CDR3: TGTGCCAGGAGCTTTGGGCGGGAGCTAAGGAATGAGCAGTCCTTC. Translation gives CARSFGRELRNEQSF.

In DNA, the CDR3 is TGTGCCAGCTCACCACCCCCGGAGGGGGCACGGGGCTACACCTTC. Protein: CASSPPPEGARGYTF. The rearrangement uses TRBV18 and TRBJ1-2, with 7 bases that match TRBD1. The germline V gene encodes CDR1 KGHSH and CDR2 LQKENI. V dropped 0 bases and J dropped 8; count of bases not matched to a gene: 9. The CDR3 runs to 15 residues.

This clonotype appeared many times. This CDR3 reads CASSPTGTSVVGIQYF. The CDR3 bases are TGTGCCAGCAGTCCAACTGGGACTAGCGTTGTCGGCATTCAGTACTTC. The rearrangement joins TRBV12-3 or TRBV12-4 to TRBJ2-4, with TRBD2 matching over 10 bases. With V trimmed by 5 bases and J by 9 bases, 13 bases remained unmatched. CDR3 length: 16 amino acids.

The chain recombines TRBV7-9 with TRBJ2-3; a possible D gene is TRBD1 (6 bases). The V end lost 6 bases, the J end lost 0 bases, and 13 bases lay between the germline ends. The CDR3 has 15 residues. Germline V gene data show CDR1 as SEHNR and CDR2 as FQNEAQ (reference sequence). The CDR3 here is CASSSRTASTDTQYF. DNA for the CDR3: TGTGCCAGCAGTTCGCGGACAGCTAGCACAGATACGCAGTATTTT.

The sample holds a few counts of this clonotype. The chain is built from TRBV6-5 and TRBJ1-2; D might be TRBD1 (5 bases). Trimming removed 6 bases at V and 4 bases at J, with 15 bases between. The germline V gene has CDR1 MNHEY and CDR2 SVGAGI. The length of the CDR3 is 14 residues. In nucleotides, the CDR3 is TGTGCCAGCAGGGGAGCGGGGCAGCGCTATGGCTACACCTTC. Translated: CASRGAGQRYGYTF.